The T cell receptor beta chain described here comes from a study of shared clonotypes between healthy human individuals. Findings and limits, study-wide: Enrolling few donors narrowed the genetic and exposure-history diversity that was represented.

In the original analysis: ImmunoSEQ output lacked quality scores and full-length reads, limiting matched filtering. Some clones are missing from TCRdb's copy, which holds only in-frame ones; the method was immunoSEQ multiplex PCR. V and J calls and clone size are copied from that table; D and trimming were computed from the DNA. The sample has roughly 810,000 clones, 90% to 97% seen once; the top ten hold less than 0.3%. The junction had 8 bases not matched to a gene; V was cut back by 0 bases and J by 1 base. The CDR3 totals 18 residues. Germline CDR1 and CDR2: SGHDT and YYEEEE. As to this clone: Its antigen remains unknown.

Selected positively for CCR7 and CD45RO-negative, naive CD8 cells excluded terminally differentiated effector memory CD45RA+ cells. The source of this sequence is a man aged 30 to 39 in good health. V is TRBV5-6 and J is TRBJ1-5; 9 positions agree with TRBD1. The sequenced sample was naive CD8+ T cells sorted from blood. The chain's CDR3 is CASSLAGTGLGSNQPQHF. The CDR3 nucleotides read TGTGCCAGCAGCTTGGCCGGGACAGGGTTAGGGAGCAATCAGCCCCAGCATTTT. The full variable domain, completed using reference TRBV5-6 and TRBJ1-5, is DAGVTQSPTHLIKTRGQQVTLRCSPKSGHDTVSWYQQALGQGPQFIFQYYEEEERQRGNFPDRFSGHQFPNYSSELNVNALLLGDSALYLCASSLAGTGLGSNQPQHFGDGTRLSIL.